Listed here are 29 T cell receptor beta chains from one sample, sequenced in a study of blood T cells in healthy people across ages. A sample-barcoded 5' primer and a J-beta primer mix were used in a second PCR of roughly 6 to 11 cycles. TCRdb re-analysed the 5' RACE reads in MiXCR, keeping a single row per CDR3 protein. The sample lists approximately 2,000,000 distinct CDR3 sequences, around 42% seen once, with 23% in the top ten. Sample: blood. All receptors derive from a human donor in good health.

As regards this clonotype: A much larger clone is a single base away; this may be a read error. This CDR3 fails to terminate in the conserved phenylalanine or tryptophan, so it likely reflects a read error. This rearrangement joins TRBV29-1 to TRBJ2-7, with D unresolved. CDR3 size: 11 residues. Germline CDR1 is SQVTM and CDR2 is ANQGSEA. Trimming left V 6 bases short and J 1 base short, with 7 bases between. The CDR3 DNA reads TGCAGCGTCGGAGAATCCTACGAGCAGTACTGC. Protein sequence: CSVGESYEQYC.

The chain combines TRBV7-3 with TRBJ2-3; D unresolved. Trimming took 0 bases from V and 0 from J, leaving 10 bases between them. The CDR3 contains 16 residues. Looked up from germline, CDR1 is SGHTA and CDR2 is FQGTGA. The CDR3 loop reads CASSLTGGLSTDTQYF. CDR3 DNA: TGTGCCAGCAGCTTAACGGGTGGTCTAAGCACAGATACGCAGTATTTT.

This clonotype was recorded a few times. This chain uses TRBV20-1 with TRBJ2-1; 9 bases are a match to TRBD2. Trimming at V came to 2 bases and at J to 9 bases, leaving 8 bases not matched to a gene. The CDR3 loop spans 14 amino acids. Germline CDR1 reads DFQATT; CDR2 reads SNEGSKA (reference sequence). Here the CDR3 reads CSARYGGGGGEQFF. CDR3 bases: TGCAGTGCTAGATATGGCGGGGGGGGCGGTGAGCAGTTCTTC.

The rearrangement uses TRBV7-2 and TRBJ2-1; 7 bases map to TRBD1. The CDR3 covers 15 residues. Germline V gene lookup returns CDR1 SGHTA and CDR2 FQGNSA. The V segment lost 5 bases and the J segment 6 bases; nucleotides outside the gene matches: 10. In DNA, the CDR3 is TGTGCCAGCAGCCCAGGGACAGTTCGGGGCAATGAGCAGTTCTTC. Translation: CASSPGTVRGNEQFF.

A few counts support this clonotype. In nucleotides, the CDR3 is TGTGCCAGCAGTTACAGGGTGGGGGCCACGGGGACCCAGTACTTC. Its protein is CASSYRVGATGTQYF. The chain joins TRBV6-5 to TRBJ2-7, with D perhaps TRBD1 (6 bases). The J call may be incorrect, as the DNA end agrees better with TRBJ2-5. CDR3 size: 15 residues. Germline CDR1 reads MNHEY; CDR2 reads SVGAGI.

As to this clonotype: The junction departs from germline at one end; a sequencing error may be responsible. The chain employs TRBV6-1 and TRBJ1-2; a possible D gene is TRBD1 (5 bases). The CDR3 spans 13 residues. Germline V gene lookup returns CDR1 MNHNS and CDR2 SASEGT. DNA of the CDR3: TGTGCCGGCAGTGACCAGGGTCTCGATGGCTACACCTTC. This translates into CAGSDQGLDGYTF.

The chain employs TRBV29-1 and TRBJ1-2; 7 bases are shared with TRBD1. The V gene's germline CDR1 is SQVTM and CDR2 ANQGSEA. The CDR3 totals 13 residues. The J segment lost 7 bases and the V segment lost 6 bases, leaving 11 bases of the junction unmatched. The CDR3 loop reads CSVGGTAEGGYTF. The CDR3 DNA is TGCAGCGTGGGAGGGACAGCGGAGGGTGGCTACACCTTC.

Remarks on this clonotype: A much bigger clone sits one base away, suggesting this may be a read error. Here the CDR3 DNA reads TGCGCCAGCAGCAAAAGGTCCGAGGGTGACTATGGCTGCACCTTC. This translates into CASSKRSEGDYGCTF. V usage is TRBV5-1 and J usage is TRBJ1-2; D gene ambiguous. In germline, CDR1 is SGHRS, CDR2 YFSETQ. The CDR3 runs to 15 residues.

The chain carries TRBV11-2 and TRBJ2-7; D is perhaps TRBD2 (5 bases). V was pared by 5 bases and J by 2 bases, with 13 bases between. Germline CDR1 and CDR2: SGHAT and FQNNGV. The CDR3 consists of 14 residues. The CDR3 region is CASSHLRGTYEQYF. DNA for the CDR3: TGTGCCAGCAGCCATCTGAGAGGGACCTACGAGCAGTACTTC.

This clonotype was seen at least ten times. V gene TRBV9 combines with J gene TRBJ1-2; D is unresolved. The CDR3 has 11 amino acids. Germline-derived CDR1 and CDR2 are SGDLS and YYNGEE. Trimming pared 6 bases from V and 0 bases from J, leaving 3 bases between. The CDR3 sequence is CASNSNYGYTF. CDR3 in DNA: TGTGCCAGCAACTCTAACTATGGCTACACCTTC.

In its sample, this clonotype was seen a few times. This chain links TRBV6-4 with TRBJ2-3; no reliable D call. V was trimmed by 0 bases and J by 2 bases, leaving 9 bases between them. The germline V gene encodes CDR1 MRHNA and CDR2 SNTAGT. CDR3 size: 15 residues. CDR3 sequence: CASSDSNDPTDTQYF. The CDR3 coding sequence is TGTGCCAGCAGTGACTCGAACGACCCCACAGATACGCAGTATTTT.

This sequence joins TRBV6-2 or TRBV6-3 and TRBJ1-2; D not certain. Germline loops: CDR1 MNHEY, CDR2 SVGEGT. This CDR3 spans 15 amino acids. Trimming left V 1 base short and J 2 bases short, with 11 bases between. The CDR3: CASSYFLNDNYGYTF. The CDR3 bases are TGTGCCAGCAGTTACTTCCTAAACGACAACTATGGCTACACCTTC.

This clonotype was seen a few times. The chain recombines TRBV3-1 with TRBJ1-4; 7 bases line up with TRBD1. The length of the CDR3 is 16 residues. V shed 4 bases, J shed 6 bases, and the junction held 11 bases outside the gene matches. From germline, CDR1 is LGHDT and CDR2 YNNKEL (reference sequence). The CDR3: CASSPNAGQRDEKLFF. In DNA form, the CDR3 reads TGTGCCAGCAGCCCGAACGCGGGACAGAGGGATGAAAAACTGTTTTTT.

There are a few counts of this clonotype. The rearrangement uses TRBV7-9 and TRBJ2-7; either TRBD1 or TRBD2 may fit D (7 bases each). The V end lost 1 base, the J end lost 2 bases, and 12 bases lay between the germline ends. Looked up from germline, CDR1 is SEHNR and CDR2 is FQNEAQ (reference sequence). The CDR3 has 15 amino acids. The CDR3 coding sequence is TGTGCCAGCAGCTTAGAGGGAGGGACAGCCTACGAGCAGTACTTC. Residues: CASSLEGGTAYEQYF. Complete variable domain (other parts from reference TRBV7-9 and TRBJ2-7): DTGVSQNPRHKITKRGQNVTFRCDPISEHNRLYWYRQTLGQGPEFLTYFQNEAQLEKSRLLSDRFSAERPKGSFSTLEIQRTEQGDSAMYLCASSLEGGTAYEQYFGPGTRLTVT.

This clonotype was detected many times. CDR3 in amino acids: CASSDAGGLSYNEQFF. In nucleotides, the CDR3 is TGTGCCAGCAGTGATGCGGGGGGCCTCTCCTACAATGAGCAGTTCTTC. This rearrangement joins TRBV25-1 to TRBJ2-1; the match to TRBD2 covers 8 bases. Germline assignment: CDR1 MGHDK and CDR2 SYGVNS. The V and J ends lost 3 bases and 0 bases, in that order; junction bases with no gene match: 4. This CDR3 is built from 16 residues.

This clonotype was seen a single time. The chain carries TRBV7-2 and TRBJ2-1; D ambiguous. The germline gives CDR1 SGHTA, CDR2 FQGNSA. The germline V and J ends were trimmed by 5 bases and 15 bases, with 14 bases remaining between them. The CDR3 length is 11 residues. CDR3 protein: CASSVTSTRFF. In DNA form, the CDR3 reads TGTGCCAGCAGCGTGACCTCTACTCGGTTCTTC. The full variable domain, with the rest looked up from reference TRBV7-2 and TRBJ2-1, is GAGVSQSPSNKVTEKGKDVELRCDPISGHTALYWYRQSLGQGLEFLIYFQGNSAPDKSGLPSDRFSAERTGGSVSTLTIQRTQQEDSAVYLCASSVTSTRFFGPGTRLTVL.

In its sample, this clonotype was seen many times. The V gene is TRBV4-1, the J gene TRBJ2-6, with D possibly TRBD1 on 6 matching bases. The CDR3 contains 17 residues. Germline CDR1 MGHRA, CDR2 YSYEKL. V dropped 4 bases and J dropped 0 bases, with 13 bases sitting between them. CDR3 loop: CASSLRGFDSGANVLTF. DNA for the CDR3: TGCGCCAGCAGCCTGAGGGGGTTCGACTCTGGGGCCAACGTCCTGACTTTC.

V is TRBV12-3 or TRBV12-4 and J is TRBJ2-1; D is perhaps TRBD2 (5 bases). V was clipped by 7 bases and J by 5 bases, with 9 bases between them. The CDR3 runs 12 residues. The CDR3 nucleotides are TGTGCCAGCACCCGGAGGAACAATGAGCAGTTCTTC. Protein product: CASTRRNNEQFF.

This clonotype was seen many times. The chain carries TRBV20-1 and TRBJ1-5; D not certain. The germline gives CDR1 DFQATT, CDR2 SNEGSKA (reference sequence). V shed 3 bases and J shed 4 bases, with 7 bases lying between them. This CDR3 is built from 12 residues. The CDR3 protein is CSARLFNQPQHF. In DNA form, the CDR3 reads TGCAGTGCTAGGCTCTTTAATCAGCCCCAGCATTTT.

This chain uses TRBV27 with TRBJ1-4, with TRBD1 as a possible D gene (5 bases). Trimming stripped 5 bases from V and 8 bases from J, with 21 bases between. There are 16 residues in the CDR3. The germline V gene encodes CDR1 MNHEY and CDR2 SMNVEV (reference sequence). CDR3 residues: CASSPNRQGNSEKLFF. In nucleotides, the CDR3 is TGTGCCAGCAGTCCCAACCGGCAGGGTAATAGCGAAAAACTGTTTTTT.

This clonotype was counted a few times. This CDR3 is CASSNLGGKYERYF. The DNA for the CDR3 is TGTGCCAGCAGTAATTTGGGGGGGAAATACGAGCGGTACTTC. The genes are TRBV6-5 and TRBJ2-5; 7 positions agree with TRBD2. The CDR3 sequence is 14 residues long. Trimming cost V 5 bases and J 13 bases; bases outside gene matches: 16. Germline V CDR1 and CDR2: MNHEY, SVGAGI.

The chain carries TRBV6-1 and TRBJ1-2, with no clear D. Germline V gives CDR1 MNHNS, CDR2 SASEGT. The germline V and J ends were trimmed by 0 bases and 8 bases, with 13 bases remaining between them. This CDR3 has 14 residues. The chain's CDR3 is CASSEAGTNWGYTF. For the CDR3, the DNA is TGTGCCAGCAGTGAAGCCGGTACGAATTGGGGCTACACCTTC.

Points on this clonotype: This could be a read error, since a much larger clone is one nucleotide away. V usage is TRBV12-3 or TRBV12-4 and J usage is TRBJ2-1; the match to TRBD1 covers 11 bases. The CDR3 is 14 residues long. Trimming cost V 6 bases and J 10 bases; bases outside gene matches: 8. The CDR3 protein is CASRPGTGGREQFF. The CDR3 nucleotides are TGTGCCAGCAGACCCGGGACAGGGGGTAGGGAGCAGTTCTTC.

This clonotype showed up just a few times. The chain is built from TRBV4-3 and TRBJ2-7, with D unresolved. Germline CDR1 is LGHNA and CDR2 is YSLEER. Trimming took 2 bases from V and 3 from J, leaving 14 bases between them. The CDR3 sequence is 15 residues long. This CDR3 is CASSQNAGRNYEQYF. DNA of the CDR3: TGCGCCAGCAGCCAAAACGCCGGACGGAACTACGAGCAGTACTTC.

The chain has TRBV20-1 and TRBJ1-2; D not certain. This CDR3 is 12 amino acids long. The germline V and J ends were trimmed by 7 bases and 2 bases, with 11 bases remaining between them. Germline CDR1 reads DFQATT; CDR2 reads SNEGSKA (reference sequence). CDR3 amino acids: CSGGINNYGYTF. CDR3 sequence (DNA): TGCAGTGGAGGGATAAACAACTATGGCTACACCTTC.

The rearrangement joins TRBV10-3 to TRBJ1-1, with 11 nucleotides matching TRBD1. Germline values: CDR1 ENHRY, CDR2 SYGVKD. Trimming at V came to 4 bases and at J to 10 bases, leaving 5 bases not matched to a gene. The CDR3 covers 13 residues. This chain's CDR3 is CAISGGQGARAFF. The CDR3 DNA reads as TGTGCCATCAGTGGCGGACAGGGGGCAAGAGCTTTCTTT.

This clonotype was observed a handful of times. The chain joins TRBV5-1 to TRBJ2-3; a possible D gene is TRBD2 (5 bases). V was cut by 4 bases and J by 0 bases, with 12 bases left in between. The CDR3 loop spans 15 amino acids. Germline V gene sequence: CDR1 SGHRS, CDR2 YFSETQ. CDR3 coding DNA: TGCGCCAGCAGCCCGAGCGGATCTAGCACAGATACGCAGTATTTT. Translated: CASSPSGSSTDTQYF.

The chain couples TRBV6-2 or TRBV6-3 to TRBJ2-1, with D possibly being TRBD1 or TRBD2 (6 bases each). Germline V gene sequence: CDR1 MNHEY, CDR2 SVGEGT. The CDR3 loop spans 15 amino acids. V shed 8 bases and J shed 3 bases, with 17 bases lying between them. The CDR3 sequence is CASSIDGGYYNEQFF. As DNA, the CDR3 is TGTGCCAGCTCCATAGACGGGGGCTACTACAATGAGCAGTTCTTC.

The V call is TRBV20-1, the J call TRBJ1-1; 7 nucleotides align to TRBD1. The germline V gene has CDR1 DFQATT and CDR2 SNEGSKA (reference sequence). V dropped 4 bases and J dropped 8; count of bases not matched to a gene: 7. There are 12 residues in the CDR3. CDR3 DNA sequence: TGCAGTGCTATGAGACAGGGAGGAGAAGCTTTCTTT. Translating gives CSAMRQGGEAFF.